This record covers a single TCR beta chain. The antigen this receptor binds is unknown. No base-level quality is on record; no much larger clone is a single base apart. The CDR3 regions of human TCRbeta chains were analyzed by immunosequencing. As for how the authors treated the data: Repertoire TCRs were matched against a reference library of SARS-CoV-2-specific TCRs generated with the MIRA antigen-specificity platform. Breadth was defined as the fraction of unique TCRs that were SARS-CoV-2-associated. Depth was defined as the fraction of total T cells that were SARS-CoV-2-associated. Using the MIRA data, every spike-specific TCR was mapped to the spike region that the TCR reacted to and assigned to either a CD4 or a CD8 class. Log10-transformed breadth and depth values were compared by one-way ANOVA with Sidak's multiple comparisons tests. TCRdb provides this immuneACCESS table in a form limited to in-frame rearrangements. Some clones are lacking; in checked studies, under half of them reflect an unresolved V gene, and why the rest are absent is not known. V and J calls and clone size follow that table, whereas D and trimming were derived from the DNA. The sample has roughly 70,000 clones on record, roughly four fifths of them singletons. In total, the top ten clones hold roughly 5% of the sample.

The CDR1 and CDR2 encoded by the germline V gene (reference sequence) are SGHKS and YYEKEE. Measured from the cysteine to the phenylalanine, the CDR3 is 13 residues long. Only CDR3 DNA remains: 39 bases, in frame from the first base. Relative to germline, V is 5 bases shorter and J is 4 bases shorter, with 10 bases between their ends. This sample is part of a study of T cell responses to AZD1222 COVID-19 vaccine (dated by TCRdb to the early 2020s). With regard to the full study: AZD1222 recipients whose second dose came at about 4 weeks and those whose second dose came at about 12 weeks were combined into one group, since spike-specific TCR depth and breadth did not differ between the two schedules. TCR sequencing covered over 230 trial participants: 200 to 220 given two doses of AZD1222 and 26 given two doses of MenACWY control vaccine. Trial participants were enrolled into age subgroups of 18-55, 56-69 and 70-plus years, which contained 148, 28 and 57 TCR-sequenced participants, respectively. Findings and caveats that apply to the study as a whole: In the small 56-69-year group, the increase in depth fell short of significance, most likely because of low power. Most participants were white British and females outnumbered males, and the authors suggested that clonal diversity may have been underestimated. After two AZD1222 doses, spike-specific TCR breadth and depth were significantly higher than at day 0 and than in MenACWY recipients. Reportedly, almost half of the unique spike-specific TCRs recognized epitopes lying outside the regions that are mutated in the B.1.351 and B.1.1.7 variants. The whole spike protein was spanned by vaccine-associated CD4 TCRs, and dominant responses were seen in regions 160-218 and 743-854. Because no day 14 peak-response samples were available, repertoires were characterized only after the peak T cell response. Conclusions about previously exposed vaccinees are limited, since just a handful of AZD1222 recipients were seropositive for SARS-CoV-2 at baseline.

The time point label here, explained by the study, means: baseline before first vaccination. Vaccinee samples came from UK trials COV001 and COV002, including a single-blind randomized controlled phase 2/3 trial of AZD1222 (ChAdOx1 nCoV-19) in healthy adults. For TCRbeta chain sequencing, PBMC samples from trial participants were taken at day 0 and at day 28 after the second dose. This receptor chain uses TRBV5-5 and TRBJ1-5, with TRBD1 perhaps the D gene, on 5 matching bases. This material consisted of peripheral blood, taken on day 0 of AZD1222 vaccination. This sequence was found in an adult in good health. The DNA is TGTGCCAGCAGTAGGGACGGAAATCAGCCCCAGCATTTT. This codes for CASSRDGNQPQHF.